This is a list of T cell receptor beta chains from one sample in a study of T cell changes during pregnancy in multiple sclerosis. Clones were sequenced by immunoSEQ multiplex PCR, and TCRdb holds only the in-frame ones, with some missing. The sample shows 75,000 to 80,000 clones, roughly 95% of them seen only once. The input for sequencing was peripheral blood, taken in the second trimester of pregnancy. These receptors were collected from a female donor in good health, enrolled as a control in a pregnancy study. Each CDR3 is given without its conserved first and last residue.

v_call: TRBV5-6
j_call: TRBJ2-3
cdr3_aa: ASSLRGTDTQY

v_call: TRBV7-2
j_call: TRBJ2-7
cdr3_aa: ASSLLGTSGSYEQY

v_call: TRBV30
j_call: TRBJ2-1
cdr3_aa: AWRWAGAGNEQF

v_call: TRBV23-1
j_call: TRBJ1-4
cdr3_aa: ASRLAPPNEKLF

v_call: TRBV2
j_call: TRBJ2-1
cdr3_aa: ASSEGVEQF

v_call: TRBV18
j_call: TRBJ1-5
cdr3_aa: ASSGTGPSHQPQH

v_call: TRBV25-1
j_call: TRBJ2-5
cdr3_aa: ASSSPRTGGDYQETQY

v_call: TRBV4-1
j_call: TRBJ2-1
cdr3_aa: ASSLREGQALYNEQF

v_call: TRBV6-1
j_call: TRBJ2-3
cdr3_aa: ASTRDRGKTDTQY

v_call: TRBV19
j_call: TRBJ1-3
cdr3_aa: ASSIGGSSGNTIY

v_call: TRBV25-1
j_call: TRBJ1-1
cdr3_aa: ASRGDRGDTEAF

v_call: TRBV18
j_call: TRBJ1-4
cdr3_aa: ASSPAGQSNEKLF

v_call: TRBV5-4
j_call: TRBJ2-6
cdr3_aa: ASSLVEGSGANVLT

v_call: TRBV6-1
j_call: TRBJ2-3
cdr3_aa: ASSEARFQGAADTQY

v_call: TRBV27
j_call: TRBJ1-2
cdr3_aa: ASRPGGKGYGYT

v_call: TRBV6-5
j_call: TRBJ1-5
cdr3_aa: ASRVQVRSNQPQH

v_call: TRBV4-3
j_call: TRBJ2-7
cdr3_aa: ASSQDRVQDGYEQY

v_call: TRBV7-9
j_call: TRBJ2-3
cdr3_aa: ATHRAGSTDTQY

v_call: TRBV19
j_call: TRBJ1-3
cdr3_aa: ASSLGASGNTIY

v_call: TRBV27
j_call: TRBJ1-5
cdr3_aa: ASSLGRHSNQPQH

v_call: TRBV10-1
j_call: TRBJ2-3
cdr3_aa: ASSELGRGLDDTQY

v_call: TRBV9
j_call: TRBJ1-2
cdr3_aa: ASSDSPGGPNYGYT

v_call: TRBV6-5
j_call: TRBJ1-5
cdr3_aa: ASSYEGGQPQH

v_call: TRBV4-2
j_call: TRBJ2-1
cdr3_aa: ASSQALYNEQF

v_call: TRBV14
j_call: TRBJ2-7
cdr3_aa: ASSQAPPLAGVGFDEQY